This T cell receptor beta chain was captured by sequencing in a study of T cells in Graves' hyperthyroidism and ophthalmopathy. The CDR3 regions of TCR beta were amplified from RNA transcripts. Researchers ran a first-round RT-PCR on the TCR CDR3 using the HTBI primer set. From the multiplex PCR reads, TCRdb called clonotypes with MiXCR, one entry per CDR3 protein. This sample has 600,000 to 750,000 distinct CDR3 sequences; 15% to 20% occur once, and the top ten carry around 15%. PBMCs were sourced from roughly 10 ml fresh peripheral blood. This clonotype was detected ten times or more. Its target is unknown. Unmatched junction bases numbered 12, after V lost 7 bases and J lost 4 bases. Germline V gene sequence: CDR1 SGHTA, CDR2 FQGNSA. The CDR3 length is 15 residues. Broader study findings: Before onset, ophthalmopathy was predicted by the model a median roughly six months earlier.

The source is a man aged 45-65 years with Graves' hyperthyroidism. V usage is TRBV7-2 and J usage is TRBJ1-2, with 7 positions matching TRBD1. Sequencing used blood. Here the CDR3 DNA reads TGTGCCAGCACCCCGGAAGGGGGCCCGACCTATGGCTACACCTTC. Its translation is CASTPEGGPTYGYTF.